The entry below describes one T cell receptor (beta chain). Which antigen it targets is not known. The record has no base qualities; no much larger clone is one base away. This sample is part of a study of beta chain features in type 1 diabetes listed by TCRdb under 2018. Looking at the study overall: Patients and healthy donors did not differ in mean age, gender distribution, total cell number or subset yield. A total of approximately 100 million sorted cells were examined across all samples, and the number of cells per subset was strongly correlated with RNA yield. In the study, recently diagnosed type 1 diabetes patients and matched healthy donors were compared on the TCRB repertoires of their sorted circulating CD4+ T cell subsets. Regulatory and stem cell-like memory subsets were isolated from only 8 patients and roughly 8 healthy donors, whereas naive and central memory subsets came from all 30 or so donors.

From each donor, a single peripheral blood sample of around 120 mL on average was drawn into heparinised tubes. A BD FACSAria II and a panel including CD45RO, CCR7, CD25, CD127, CD95 and CD27 were used to sort naive, central memory, regulatory and stem cell-like memory CD4+ T cells. All sorted populations exceeded 95% purity. PBMCs were separated immediately by Lymphoprep density gradient centrifugation and were stained directly, without being cultured. So that batch effects would be minimized, each experiment stained and sorted samples in pairs, pairing one healthy donor with one patient. The germline V gene provides CDR1 MDHEN and CDR2 SYDVKM. A distance of 10 bases separates the germline ends of V and J, which lose 4 bases and 3 bases respectively. From the cysteine up to the phenylalanine, the CDR3 has a length of 14 residues. Kept here is only the CDR3 DNA, which spans 42 bases and is read in frame from base 1.

The High Capacity cDNA Reverse Transcription Kit was used to reverse transcribe all of the isolated RNA, meaning that expressed TCRB transcripts were what got sequenced. Naive, central memory and regulatory T cell samples underwent deep immunoSEQ sequencing, averaging around 4 million total reads per sample. Sorted cells were lysed in RLT buffer, and RNA was extracted using DNase-treated RNeasy Micro or Mini kits according to cell number. To prevent cross-contamination, each cell subset was processed individually, whereas patient and healthy donor samples were processed jointly. The immunoSEQ multiplex PCR was used to amplify TCRB sequences from cDNA, generating 87-bp fragments that spanned the CDR3 region. Amplicons were sequenced on the Illumina HiSeq platform. The authors processed their data as follows. Synthetic template baselines were used to correct PCR bias computationally, reads within Hamming distance 2 were collapsed, and singletons that could not be merged were discarded. Reads were aligned against IMGT so that V, D and J genes, CDR3 length and insertions or deletions at six rearrangement sites could be assigned. Clonotype counts were normalized to sorted cell number within each subset before computing true diversity and Gini coefficients with the tcR R package. Repertoire sharing was quantified using the overlap coefficient calculated on TCRB nucleotide sequences. What TCRdb holds here is the immuneACCESS table cut down to in-frame rearrangements. Part of the clones is not present; checked against another copy, under half of the missing clones reflect an unresolved V gene, and the others are unexplained. That table gives V, J and clone size, and the DNA gave D and trimming. In all, the sample holds about 220,000 clones, and about a tenth of those were seen once. The ten largest clones represent about 1.2% of the sample.

Study-level results and caveats: PCR may preferentially amplify shorter templates, but because patient and control samples were amplified and corrected together, any resulting skew would affect both groups equally. In all four CD4+ subsets, TCRB CDR3 length was moderately but significantly shorter in type 1 diabetes patients. Because small numbers of individuals were included in the HLA sub-analyses, any influence of HLA type on TCRB rearrangement was left unresolved. Because cDNA was sequenced instead of genomic DNA, activated cells with high expression could be over-represented, although the groups did not differ in activation or CD3 levels. Patients with type 1 diabetes made fewer insertions and deleted more nucleotides at VDJ recombination sites, implying thymic rearrangement abnormalities. Naive, central memory and regulatory TCRB repertoires appeared more similar among patients than among healthy donors.

The sequenced sample consisted of central memory CD4+ T cells from blood. The sequence links TRBV28 to TRBJ1-5; TRBD1 is perhaps the D gene, given 5 matching bases. This TCR came from a man younger than 35 in good health. The nucleotides are TGTGCCAGCAGTTCAATGGGGCTCAATCAGCCCCAGCATTTT. Its product reads: CASSSMGLNQPQHF.